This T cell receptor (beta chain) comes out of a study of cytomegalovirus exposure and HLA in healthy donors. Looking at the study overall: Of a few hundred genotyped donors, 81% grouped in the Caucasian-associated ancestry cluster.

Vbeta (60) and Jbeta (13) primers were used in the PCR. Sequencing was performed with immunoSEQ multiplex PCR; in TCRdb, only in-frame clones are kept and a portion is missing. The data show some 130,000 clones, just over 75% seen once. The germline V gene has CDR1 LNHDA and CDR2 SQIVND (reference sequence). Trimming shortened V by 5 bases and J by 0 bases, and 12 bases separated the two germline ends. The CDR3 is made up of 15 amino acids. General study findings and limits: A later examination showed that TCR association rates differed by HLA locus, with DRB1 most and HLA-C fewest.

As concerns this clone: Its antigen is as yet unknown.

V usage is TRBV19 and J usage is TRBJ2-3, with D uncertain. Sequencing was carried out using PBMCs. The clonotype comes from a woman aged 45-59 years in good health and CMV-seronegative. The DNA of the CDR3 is TGTGCCAGTAGTCTCACAGCCTCTAGCACAGATACGCAGTATTTT. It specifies CASSLTASSTDTQYF.